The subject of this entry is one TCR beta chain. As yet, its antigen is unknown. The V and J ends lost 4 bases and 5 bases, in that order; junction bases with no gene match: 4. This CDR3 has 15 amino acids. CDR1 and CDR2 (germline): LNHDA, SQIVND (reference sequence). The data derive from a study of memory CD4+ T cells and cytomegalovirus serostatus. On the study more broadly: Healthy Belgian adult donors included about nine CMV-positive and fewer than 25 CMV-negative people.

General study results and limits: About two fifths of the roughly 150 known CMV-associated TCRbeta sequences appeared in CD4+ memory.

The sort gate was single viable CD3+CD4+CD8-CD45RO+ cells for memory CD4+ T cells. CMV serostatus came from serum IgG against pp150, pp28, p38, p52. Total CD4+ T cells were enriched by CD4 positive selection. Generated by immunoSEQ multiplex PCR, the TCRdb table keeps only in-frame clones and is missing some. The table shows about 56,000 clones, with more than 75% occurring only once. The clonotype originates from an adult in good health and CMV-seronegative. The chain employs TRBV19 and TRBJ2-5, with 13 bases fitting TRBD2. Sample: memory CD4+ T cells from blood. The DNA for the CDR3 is TGTGCCAGTAGTACCGGACTAGCGGGGGTGGAGACCCAGTACTTC. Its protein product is CASSTGLAGVETQYF. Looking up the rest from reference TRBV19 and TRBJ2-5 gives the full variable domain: DGGITQSPKYLFRKEGQNVTLSCEQNLNHDAMYWYRQDPGQGLRLIYYSQIVNDFQKGDIAEGYSVSREKKESFPLTVTSAQKNPTAFYLCASSTGLAGVETQYFGPGTRLLVL.